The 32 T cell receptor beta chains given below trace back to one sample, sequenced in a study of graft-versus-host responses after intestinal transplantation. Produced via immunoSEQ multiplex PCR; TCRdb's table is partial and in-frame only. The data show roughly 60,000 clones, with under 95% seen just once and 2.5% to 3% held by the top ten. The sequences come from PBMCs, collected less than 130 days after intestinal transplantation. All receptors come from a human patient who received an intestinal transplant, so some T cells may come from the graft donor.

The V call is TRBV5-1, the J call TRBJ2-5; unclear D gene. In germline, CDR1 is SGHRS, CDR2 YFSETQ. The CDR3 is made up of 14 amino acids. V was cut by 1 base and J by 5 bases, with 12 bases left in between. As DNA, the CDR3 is TGCGCCAGCAGCTTGTCACCCGCGAGTGAGACCCAGTACTTC. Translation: CASSLSPASETQYF.

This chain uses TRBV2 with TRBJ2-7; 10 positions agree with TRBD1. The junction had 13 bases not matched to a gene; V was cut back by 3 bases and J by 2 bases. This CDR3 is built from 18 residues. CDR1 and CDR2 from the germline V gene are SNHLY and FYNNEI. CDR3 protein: CASSDSALPGTGAYEQYF. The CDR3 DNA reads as TGTGCCAGCAGTGATTCGGCGCTTCCCGGGACAGGGGCCTACGAGCAGTACTTC. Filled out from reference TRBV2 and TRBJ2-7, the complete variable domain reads EPEVTQTPSHQVTQMGQEVILRCVPISNHLYFYWYRQILGQKVEFLVSFYNNEISEKSEIFDDQFSVERPDGSNFTLKIRSTKLEDSAMYFCASSDSALPGTGAYEQYFGPGTRLTVT.

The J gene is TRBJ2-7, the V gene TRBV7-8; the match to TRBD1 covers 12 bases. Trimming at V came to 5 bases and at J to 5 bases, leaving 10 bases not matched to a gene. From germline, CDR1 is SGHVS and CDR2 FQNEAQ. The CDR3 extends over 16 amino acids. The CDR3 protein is CASSNRWGTGGDEQYF. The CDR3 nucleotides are TGTGCCAGCAGCAACCGGTGGGGGACAGGGGGCGACGAGCAGTACTTC. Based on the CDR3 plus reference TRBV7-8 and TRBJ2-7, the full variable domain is GAGVSQSPRYKVAKRGQDVALRCDPISGHVSLFWYQQALGQGPEFLTYFQNEAQLDKSGLPSDRFFAERPEGSVSTLKIQRTQQEDSAVYLCASSNRWGTGGDEQYFGPGTRLTVT.

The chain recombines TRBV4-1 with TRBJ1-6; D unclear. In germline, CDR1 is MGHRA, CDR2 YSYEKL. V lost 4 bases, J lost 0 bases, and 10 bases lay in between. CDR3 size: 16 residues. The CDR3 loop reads CASSRYLSSYNSPLHF. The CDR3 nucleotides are TGCGCCAGCAGCCGGTACCTAAGCTCCTATAATTCACCCCTCCACTTT.

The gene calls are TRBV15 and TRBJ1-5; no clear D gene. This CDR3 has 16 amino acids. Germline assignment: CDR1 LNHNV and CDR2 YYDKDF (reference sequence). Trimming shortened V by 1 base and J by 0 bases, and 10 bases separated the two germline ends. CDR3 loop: CATSRVTEYSNQPQHF. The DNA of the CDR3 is TGTGCCACCAGCAGAGTGACCGAATATAGCAATCAGCCCCAGCATTTT.

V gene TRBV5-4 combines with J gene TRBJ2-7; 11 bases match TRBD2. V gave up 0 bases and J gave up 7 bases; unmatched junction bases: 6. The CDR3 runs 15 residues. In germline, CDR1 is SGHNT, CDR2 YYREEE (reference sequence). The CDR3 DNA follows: TGTGCCAGCAGCTTGGGGGTAGCGGGAGGGAGAGAGCAGTACTTC. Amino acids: CASSLGVAGGREQYF. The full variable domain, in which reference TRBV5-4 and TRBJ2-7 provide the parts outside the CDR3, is ETGVTQSPTHLIKTRGQQVTLRCSSQSGHNTVSWYQQALGQGPQFIFQYYREEENGRGNFPPRFSGLQFPNYSSELNVNALELDDSALYLCASSLGVAGGREQYFGPGTRLTVT.

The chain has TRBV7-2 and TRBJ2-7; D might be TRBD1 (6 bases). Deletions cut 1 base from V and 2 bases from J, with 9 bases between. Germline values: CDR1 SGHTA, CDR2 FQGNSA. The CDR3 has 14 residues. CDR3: CASSLVGQPYEQYF. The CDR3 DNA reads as TGTGCCAGCAGCTTAGTCGGACAGCCCTACGAGCAGTACTTC.

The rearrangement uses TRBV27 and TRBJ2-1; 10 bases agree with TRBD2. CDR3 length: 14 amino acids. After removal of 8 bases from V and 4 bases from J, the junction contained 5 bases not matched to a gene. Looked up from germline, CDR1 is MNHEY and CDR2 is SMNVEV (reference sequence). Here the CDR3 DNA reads TGTGCCAGCCACGGACTAGCGGTGTACAATGAGCAGTTCTTC. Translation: CASHGLAVYNEQFF.

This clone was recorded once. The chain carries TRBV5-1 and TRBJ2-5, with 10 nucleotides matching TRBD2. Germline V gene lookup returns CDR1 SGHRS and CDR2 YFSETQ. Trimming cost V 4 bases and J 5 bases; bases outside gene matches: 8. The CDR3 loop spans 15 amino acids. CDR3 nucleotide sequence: TGCGCCAGCAGCGCAGCGGGAGGGCCGGGTGAGACCCAGTACTTC. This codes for CASSAAGGPGETQYF.

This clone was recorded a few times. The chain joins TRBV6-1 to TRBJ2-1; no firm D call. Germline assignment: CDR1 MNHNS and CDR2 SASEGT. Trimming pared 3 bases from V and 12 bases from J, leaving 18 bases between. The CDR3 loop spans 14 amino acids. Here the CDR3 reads CASSEVGDRIGQFF. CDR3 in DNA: TGTGCCAGCAGTGAGGTGGGCGATAGGATAGGGCAGTTCTTC.

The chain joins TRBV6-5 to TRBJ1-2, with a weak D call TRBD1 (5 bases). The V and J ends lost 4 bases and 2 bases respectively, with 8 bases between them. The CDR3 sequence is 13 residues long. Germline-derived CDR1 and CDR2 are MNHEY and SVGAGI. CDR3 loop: CASSLTENYGYTF. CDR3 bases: TGTGCCAGCAGTTTGACAGAGAACTATGGCTACACCTTC.

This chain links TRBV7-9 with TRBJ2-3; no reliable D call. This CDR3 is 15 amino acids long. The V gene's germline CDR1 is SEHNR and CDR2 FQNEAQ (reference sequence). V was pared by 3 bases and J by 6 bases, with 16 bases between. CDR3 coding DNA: TGTGCCAGCAGCTTGCCAGGAATCTTCGAGGATACGCAGTATTTT. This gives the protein CASSLPGIFEDTQYF. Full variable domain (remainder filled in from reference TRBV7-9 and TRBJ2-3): DTGVSQNPRHKITKRGQNVTFRCDPISEHNRLYWYRQTLGQGPEFLTYFQNEAQLEKSRLLSDRFSAERPKGSFSTLEIQRTEQGDSAMYLCASSLPGIFEDTQYFGPGTRLTVL.

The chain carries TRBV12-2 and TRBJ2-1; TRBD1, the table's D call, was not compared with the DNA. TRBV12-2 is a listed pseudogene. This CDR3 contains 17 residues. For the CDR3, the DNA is TGTGCAAGTCGCTTAACTACACCGGGGACAGGGTGGGATGAGCAGTTCTTC. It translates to CASRLTTPGTGWDEQFF.

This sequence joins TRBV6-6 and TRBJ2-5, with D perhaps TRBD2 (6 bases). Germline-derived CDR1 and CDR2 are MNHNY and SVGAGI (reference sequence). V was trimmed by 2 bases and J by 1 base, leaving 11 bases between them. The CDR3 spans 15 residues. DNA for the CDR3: TGTGCCAGCAGTTACCCCGGACTATCCCAAGAGACCCAGTACTTC. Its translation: CASSYPGLSQETQYF.

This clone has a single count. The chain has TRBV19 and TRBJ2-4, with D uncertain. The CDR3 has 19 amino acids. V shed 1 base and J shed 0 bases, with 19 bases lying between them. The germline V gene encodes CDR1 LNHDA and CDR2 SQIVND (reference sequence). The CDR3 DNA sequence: TGTGCCAGTAGTATAGCTTCCCCCACATTCACCCTAGCCAAAAACATTCAGTACTTC. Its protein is CASSIASPTFTLAKNIQYF.

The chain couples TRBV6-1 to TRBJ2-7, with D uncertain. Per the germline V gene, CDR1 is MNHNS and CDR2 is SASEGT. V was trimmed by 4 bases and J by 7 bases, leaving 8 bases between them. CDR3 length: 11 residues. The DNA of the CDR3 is TGTGCCAGCAGTGGAGGTTCGGAGCAGTACTTC. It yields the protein CASSGGSEQYF.

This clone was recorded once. The DNA of the CDR3 is TGCGCCAGCAGCCCGGGGTCCGTAGGGACCGGGGAGCTGTTTTTT. Its protein product is CASSPGSVGTGELFF. The chain employs TRBV5-1 and TRBJ2-2; TRBD2 is a possible D gene (5 bases). This CDR3 is built from 15 residues. Between the trimmed V and J ends, which lost 4 bases and 5 bases, there was a span of 15 bases. Germline V gene lookup returns CDR1 SGHRS and CDR2 YFSETQ.

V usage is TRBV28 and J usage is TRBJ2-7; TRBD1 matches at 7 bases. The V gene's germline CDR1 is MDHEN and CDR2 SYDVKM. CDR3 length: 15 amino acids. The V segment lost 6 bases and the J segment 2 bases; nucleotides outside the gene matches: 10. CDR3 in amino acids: CASRGDRVETYEQYF. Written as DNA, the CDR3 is TGTGCCAGCAGGGGTGACAGGGTTGAGACCTACGAGCAGTACTTC.

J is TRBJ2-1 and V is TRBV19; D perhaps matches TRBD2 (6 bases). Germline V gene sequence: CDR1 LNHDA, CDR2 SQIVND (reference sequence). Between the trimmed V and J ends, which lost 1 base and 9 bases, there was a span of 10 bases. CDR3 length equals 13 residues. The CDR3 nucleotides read TGTGCCAGTAGTATAGTAGTGGGGGGTGAGCAGTTCTTC. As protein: CASSIVVGGEQFF.

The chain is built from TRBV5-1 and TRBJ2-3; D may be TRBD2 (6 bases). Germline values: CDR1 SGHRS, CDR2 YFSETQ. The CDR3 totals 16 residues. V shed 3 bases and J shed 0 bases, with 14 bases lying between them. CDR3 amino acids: CASSSRDFASTDTQYF. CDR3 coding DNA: TGCGCCAGCAGCTCCCGGGACTTTGCTAGCACAGATACGCAGTATTTT.

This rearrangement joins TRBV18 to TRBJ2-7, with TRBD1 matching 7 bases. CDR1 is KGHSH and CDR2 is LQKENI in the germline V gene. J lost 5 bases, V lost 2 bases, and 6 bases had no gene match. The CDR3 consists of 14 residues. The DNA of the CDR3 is TGTGCCAGCTCACCAGAGCAGGGGGTCGACGAGCAGTACTTC. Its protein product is CASSPEQGVDEQYF.

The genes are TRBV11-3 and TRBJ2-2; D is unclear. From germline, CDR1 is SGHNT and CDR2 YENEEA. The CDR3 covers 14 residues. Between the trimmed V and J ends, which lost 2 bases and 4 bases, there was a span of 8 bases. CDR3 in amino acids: CASSLTPATGELFF. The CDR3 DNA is TGTGCCAGCAGCTTAACTCCGGCCACCGGGGAGCTGTTTTTT.

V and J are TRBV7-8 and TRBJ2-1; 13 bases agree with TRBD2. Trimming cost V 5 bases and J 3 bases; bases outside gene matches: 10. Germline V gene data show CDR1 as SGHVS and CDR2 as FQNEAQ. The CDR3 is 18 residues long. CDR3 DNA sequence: TGTGCCAGCAGCGTTCGGACTAGCGGGAGTAAGGGCTACAATGAGCAGTTCTTC. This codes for CASSVRTSGSKGYNEQFF.

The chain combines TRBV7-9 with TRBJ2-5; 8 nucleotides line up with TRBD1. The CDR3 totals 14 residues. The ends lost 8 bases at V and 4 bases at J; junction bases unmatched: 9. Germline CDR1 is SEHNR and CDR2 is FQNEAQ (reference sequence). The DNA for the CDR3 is TGTGCCAGCTCGCAAAGGACAGGGCTAGAGACCCAGTACTTC. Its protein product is CASSQRTGLETQYF.

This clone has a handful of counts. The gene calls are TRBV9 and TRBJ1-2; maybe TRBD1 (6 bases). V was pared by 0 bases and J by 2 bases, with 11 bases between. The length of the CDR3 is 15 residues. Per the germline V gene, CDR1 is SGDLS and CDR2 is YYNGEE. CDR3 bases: TGTGCCAGCAGCGTAGTCCCGCAGGGGAACTATGGCTACACCTTC. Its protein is CASSVVPQGNYGYTF.

The CDR3: CASSRIRGFNSPLHF. The DNA of the CDR3 is TGCGCCAGCAGCCGAATCCGGGGTTTCAATTCACCCCTCCACTTT. The chain uses TRBV4-1 and TRBJ1-6; D gene ambiguous. The CDR3 runs 15 residues. Germline V gene sequence: CDR1 MGHRA, CDR2 YSYEKL. V shed 4 bases and J shed 7 bases, with 14 bases lying between them.

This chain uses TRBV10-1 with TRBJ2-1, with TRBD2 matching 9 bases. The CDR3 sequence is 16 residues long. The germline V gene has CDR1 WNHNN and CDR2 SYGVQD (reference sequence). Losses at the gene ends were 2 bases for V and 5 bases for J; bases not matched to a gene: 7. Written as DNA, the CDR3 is TGCGCCAGCAGTGAGCCGGTGGCGGGGGGGGACAATGAGCAGTTCTTC. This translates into CASSEPVAGGDNEQFF.

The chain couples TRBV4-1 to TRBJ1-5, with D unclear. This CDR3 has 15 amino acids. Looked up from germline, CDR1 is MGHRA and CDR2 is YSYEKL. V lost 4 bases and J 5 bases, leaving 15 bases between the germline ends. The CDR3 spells CASSRTPPGDQPQHF. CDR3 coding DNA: TGCGCCAGCAGCCGAACCCCCCCAGGTGATCAGCCCCAGCATTTT.

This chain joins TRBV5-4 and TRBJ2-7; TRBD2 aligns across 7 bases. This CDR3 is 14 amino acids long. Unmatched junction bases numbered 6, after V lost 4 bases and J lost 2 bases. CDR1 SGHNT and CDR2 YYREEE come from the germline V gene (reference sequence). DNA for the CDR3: TGTGCCAGCAGCCCGGGAGGTTCCACCTACGAGCAGTACTTC. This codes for CASSPGGSTYEQYF.

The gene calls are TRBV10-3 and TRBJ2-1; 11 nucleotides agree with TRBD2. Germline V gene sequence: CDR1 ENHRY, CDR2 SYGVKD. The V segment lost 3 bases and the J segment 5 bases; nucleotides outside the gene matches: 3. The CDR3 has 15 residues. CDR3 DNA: TGTGCCATCAGTGAAACTAGCGGGGGTCACAATGAGCAGTTCTTC. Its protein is CAISETSGGHNEQFF.

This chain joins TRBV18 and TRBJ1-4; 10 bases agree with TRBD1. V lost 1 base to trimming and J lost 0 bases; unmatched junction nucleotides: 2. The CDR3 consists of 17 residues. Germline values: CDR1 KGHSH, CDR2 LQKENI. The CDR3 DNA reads TGTGCCAGCTCACCACGGACAGGGGGAACAACTAATGAAAAACTGTTTTTT. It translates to CASSPRTGGTTNEKLFF.

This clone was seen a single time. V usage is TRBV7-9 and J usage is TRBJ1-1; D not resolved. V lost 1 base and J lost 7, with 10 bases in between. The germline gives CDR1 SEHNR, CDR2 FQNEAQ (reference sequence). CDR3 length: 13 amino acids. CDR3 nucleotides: TGTGCCAGCAGCTTAGGACCAGAACTTGAAGCTTTCTTT. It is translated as CASSLGPELEAFF.